This TCR beta chain stems from a study of cytomegalovirus exposure and HLA in healthy donors. About the study: As released early, the data held roughly 85 million unique TCRs from HLA-typed donors.

Regarding the study as a whole: Later findings reportedly placed an Asian-associated ancestry cluster below the roughly 670-donor mean for N-insertions.

All the people who gave samples were healthy bone marrow donors. In germline, CDR1 is SGHNT, CDR2 YYREEE (reference sequence). The CDR3 contains 16 residues. V was pared by 4 bases and J by 6 bases, with 5 bases of the junction left unmatched. Primers for the PCR totalled 60 Vbeta and 13 Jbeta. Original handling: An analysis that came later counted 60 million to 80 million unique TCR beta chains, roughly 11 million shared. The assay was immunoSEQ multiplex PCR, and TCRdb's table has in-frame clones only and misses some. The V and J calls and clone size come from that table; D and trimming were worked out from the DNA. This table holds 200,000 to 250,000 clones, around three quarters found once. Points on this clone: Its antigen is unidentified.

Sequenced material: PBMCs. This receptor was taken from a man in his forties or fifties in good health and CMV-seronegative. The V gene is TRBV5-4, the J gene TRBJ2-1; 15 positions match TRBD2. The CDR3 spells CASSRTSGGAFNEQFF. In DNA form, the CDR3 reads TGTGCCAGCAGCAGGACTAGCGGGGGGGCCTTCAATGAGCAGTTCTTC.